This TCR beta chain came from a study of cytomegalovirus exposure and HLA in healthy donors. In the study overall: The Caucasian-associated ancestry cluster contained 75% to 85% of the approximately 430 genotyped donors.

A note on this clone: Its specificity is not known.

Researchers ran the PCR with 60 Vbeta and 13 Jbeta primers. TCRdb keeps only in-frame clones here, not all; method: immunoSEQ multiplex PCR. The table has 99,000 or so clones, about four fifths seen once. Findings of the study overall: Several of the most significant clusters appeared, in a later analysis, to be linked to common viral pathogens. Some V segments, including TRBV6-2 and TRBV6-3, were excluded as indistinguishable. In a later analysis, a missense DCLRE1C variant was linked to TCR beta V- and J-gene trimming.

This CDR3 has 15 amino acids. V gave up 2 bases and J gave up 4 bases, with 14 bases separating them. Germline-derived CDR1 and CDR2 are SGHTA and FQGNSA. The sequencing input was PBMCs. This receptor was identified in a man between 40 and 49 years old in good health and CMV-seronegative. The chain couples TRBV7-2 to TRBJ1-2, with D unresolved. CDR3 residues: CASSLMSFGSYGYTF. In DNA, the CDR3 is TGTGCCAGCAGCTTAATGTCCTTTGGTAGCTATGGCTACACCTTC.